The T cell receptor (beta chain) under discussion was sequenced for a study of CD8+ T cells in alopecia areata (dated by TCRdb to the late 2010s). General notes on the study: The treated patients, all with moderate-to-severe alopecia areata, were enrolled in an open-label pilot trial of oral tofacitinib given at 5 to 10 mg twice daily. Patients stayed on tofacitinib for 6 to 18 months and then had 6 months of follow-up off drug so that delayed response and recurrence could be assessed. In treated patients, disease severity was measured using the SALT score, which gives the percentage of scalp surface area affected. In both human patients and the C3H/HeJ mouse model, the study applied high-throughput TCRbeta sequencing to look at T cell clonal expansion in alopecia areata. Scalp tissue and sorted CD4+ and CD8+ peripheral blood T cells from patchy and totalis/universalis alopecia areata patients and from healthy controls were covered by human TCRbeta sequencing. Tofacitinib-treated patients had biopsies at baseline and at 4 and 24 weeks of treatment, with a later scalp biopsy in several patients. Scalp clonality was compared across normal scalp (n=4), patchy alopecia areata scalp (n=8), and alopecia totalis/universalis scalp (n=8). The RNA source kit depended on sample type: the PAXgene miRNA kit for fixed scalp, the miRNeasy kit for PBMCs, and the RNeasy kit for mouse skin. TCRbeta CDR3 regions were amplified by immunoSEQ multiplex PCR using 35 Vbeta forward and 13 Jbeta reverse primers. Study-level results and caveats: Because the treated cohort was small and had just a single nonresponder, larger studies are needed to establish links between baseline CD8+ expansion and response. Lesional scalp, especially in alopecia totalis/universalis, showed higher clonality and more expanded CD8+ clones than normal scalp, suggesting antigenic drive. Shared TCR sequences between patients were less evident than in mice, which may be partly attributable to HLA diversity in the patient population. Tofacitinib significantly decreased scalp clonality and the number of expanded CD8+ clones among the top 100 scalp clones. During tofacitinib treatment, many expanded lesional clones remained in scalp and blood, and this persistence may partly explain relapse after treatment is stopped. Scalp TCR repertoire analysis is complicated because resident alphabeta T cells in normal human skin are also sequenced, whereas mouse skin is dominated by gammadelta T cells.

A remark on this clone: Its antigen remains unidentified. No much larger clone exists at a distance of one base, and base qualities are not known.

The germline V gene supplies CDR1 SQVTM and CDR2 ANQGSEA. Trimming takes 7 bases from V and 6 bases from J, and the germline ends sit 14 bases apart. The CDR3, from cysteine to phenylalanine, totals 12 residues. The CDR3 DNA has 36 bases and is translated from base 1. Libraries were made using the immunoSEQ multiplex PCR assay. To provide template for TCR sequencing, every sample had RNA extracted and reverse transcribed into cDNA. SuperScript III was used to make first-strand cDNA, primed with a 2:1 mix of oligo-dT and random hexamers. A synthetic immune receptor repertoire was used to measure amplification bias, and any remaining bias was corrected computationally. The original methods were these. Raw reads were preprocessed to remove errors, and CDR3 was defined by IMGT conventions from the conserved cysteine to phenylalanine. Clonality was calculated as 1 minus Shannon entropy normalized by log2 of the number of productive unique TCRs. Whether scalp clones were CD4 or CD8 was inferred by matching scalp TCRbeta sequences against CD4 and CD8 repertoires sorted from blood. Held by TCRdb, this immuneACCESS table contains in-frame sequences only and omits some clones. Under half of the omission traces to an unresolved V gene where checked; the cause of the rest is unknown. The V and J calls and clone size were taken over from that table, and D and trimming were inferred from the DNA. For this sample the table gives 200,000 to 250,000 clones, of which about 64% were detected only once. 3.5% to 5% of the sample is taken by the ten largest.

This specimen's time point label, per the study, means: approximately 4 weeks on oral tofacitinib. This specimen's treatment or condition label, per the study, means: oral pan-JAK inhibitor, 5-10 mg twice daily. Peripheral blood and lesional scalp punch biopsies were obtained from patients with alopecia areata. PBMCs were isolated by density centrifugation and stained for CD3, CD4 and CD8, after which CD4+ and CD8+ T cells were sorted on a FACSAria. The specimen was CD4+ T cells sorted from blood, collected at week 4, from a patient treated with tofacitinib. The rearranged chain carries TRBV29-1 and TRBJ2-3, with TRBD2 perhaps the D gene, on 6 matching bases. This TCR derives from a human donor with alopecia areata. The DNA sequence follows: TGCAGCGGGCGGGGAGTCATCGATACGCAGTATTTT. Translated, it gives CSGRGVIDTQYF.